This is a list of T cell receptor beta chains from one sample in a study of T cell repertoires in ileal Crohn's disease. Assay: immunoSEQ multiplex PCR; the TCRdb copy retains only in-frame clones and omits some. The sample lists 15,000 to 20,000 clones, about 75% occurring once. Source material: ileal tissue. Receptors were obtained from an adult with Crohn's disease. CDR3s include the opening cysteine and the closing phenylalanine or tryptophan. The order of the fields is D gene, clone size, V gene, J gene, CDR3 DNA, CDR3 protein. D genes are given only for firm matches. Clone size appears in some rows only: once, few, many, or a class for an expanded clone.

.	.	TRBV29-1	TRBJ1-1	TGCAGCGTTGATGAGGGACCCCTAAACACTGAAGCTTTCTTT	CSVDEGPLNTEAFF
.	.	TRBV6-1	TRBJ2-3	TGTGCCAGCAGTGAAGAGGCGGGGGGAGGGACAGGTACGCAGTATTTT	CASSEEAGGGTGTQYF
TRBD2	.	TRBV7-2	TRBJ2-2	TGTGCCAGCAGCTTAGTCGCCAGCGGGAGAAAGACCGGGGAGCTGTTTTTT	CASSLVASGRKTGELFF
TRBD1	.	TRBV5-1	TRBJ2-7	TGCGCCAGCAGCCTAGGACAGGTTCCCTCCTACGAGCAGTACTTC	CASSLGQVPSYEQYF
.	.	TRBV27	TRBJ2-7	TGTGCCAGCAGTCATGGGGCGGGTCCCTCCCCCTATATACGGGAGCAGTACTTC	CASSHGAGPSPYIREQYF
TRBD2	.	TRBV4-2	TRBJ2-1	TGTGCCAGCAGCCAAGATGCGGGGGGGCCCTACAATGAGCAGTTCTTC	CASSQDAGGPYNEQFF
.	.	TRBV9	TRBJ2-2	TGTGCCAGCAGCGTAGGGACCTTAACCGGGGAGCTGTTTTTT	CASSVGTLTGELFF
.	.	TRBV2	TRBJ2-3	TGTGCCAGCAATAGACAAGGGGATACGCAGTATTTT	CASNRQGDTQYF
.	.	TRBV9	TRBJ1-1	TGTGCCAGCAGCGATAGACCGAACACTGAAGCTTTCTTT	CASSDRPNTEAFF
.	.	TRBV4-2	TRBJ2-3	TGTGCCAGCAGCCAAGATTTATGGCTAGAAACAGATACGCAGTATTTT	CASSQDLWLETDTQYF
TRBD2	.	TRBV5-4	TRBJ2-7	TGTGCCAGCAGCTGGGGAGCGGGGTCAACCTACGAGCAGTACTTC	CASSWGAGSTYEQYF
TRBD1	.	TRBV2	TRBJ1-5	TGTGCCAGCAGTGATCGGACAGGGAGAAGCAATCAGCCCCAGCATTTT	CASSDRTGRSNQPQHF
.	few	TRBV19	TRBJ2-2	TGTGCCAGTAGTATAGTCGACACCGGGGAGCTGTTTTTT	CASSIVDTGELFF
.	.	TRBV25-1	TRBJ2-5	TGTGCCAGCAGTGAGGTTTTGGGCAGAGATCAAGAGACCCAGTACTTC	CASSEVLGRDQETQYF
.	.	TRBV18	TRBJ2-2	TGTGCCAGCTCCCCTACGCTCACCGGGGAGCTGTTTTTT	CASSPTLTGELFF
.	.	TRBV6-1	TRBJ2-5	TGTGCCAGCATTACTATCAGGGGATCGGGGACCCAGTACTTC	CASITIRGSGTQYF
.	.	TRBV19	TRBJ1-5	TGTGCCAGTAGTCCTACTTCAGGGATTCAGCCCCAGCATTTT	CASSPTSGIQPQHF
.	.	TRBV6-4	TRBJ2-5	TGTGCCAGCAGTGACGGGCCTCGAACGGGGGAGACCCAGTACTTC	CASSDGPRTGETQYF
.	.	TRBV18	TRBJ2-7	TGTGCCAGCTCACCAGACCGGGAATCAGAGCAGTACTTC	CASSPDRESEQYF
.	.	TRBV5-4	TRBJ2-1	TGTGCCAGCAGCTTAGGGCGCCCCCACAATGTTGAGCAGTTCTTC	CASSLGRPHNVEQFF
.	.	TRBV7-2	TRBJ1-1	TGTGCCAGCAGCCAACAGGTGCGTACTGAAGCTTTCTTT	CASSQQVRTEAFF
.	.	TRBV6-1	TRBJ1-5	TGTGCCAGCAGTGCAAGGGGGGTTGATCAGCCCCAGCATTTT	CASSARGVDQPQHF
TRBD2	.	TRBV6-4	TRBJ2-1	TGTGCCAGCAGTGCACGCGGGGGGGTTGGGTACAATGAGCAGTTCTTC	CASSARGGVGYNEQFF
.	.	TRBV6-5	TRBJ1-4	TGTGCCAGCAGTTACTCAGGGTTTACTAATGAAAAACTGTTTTTT	CASSYSGFTNEKLFF
TRBD1	.	TRBV6-1	TRBJ1-2	TGTGCCAGCAGTTTAGGGACAGGGGCCGGCTACACCTTC	CASSLGTGAGYTF
TRBD1	.	TRBV7-9	TRBJ1-1	TGTGCCAGCAGCCAGCCGGGACAGGGAGCTTTCTTT	CASSQPGQGAFF
.	.	TRBV29-1	TRBJ1-2	TGCAGCGTTGTGGGAGTCGGAGGGTCGGGGGGCTACACCTTC	CSVVGVGGSGGYTF
TRBD1	.	TRBV5-4	TRBJ2-1	TGTGCCAGCAGCGGCCGACAGGGGAAGGATGAGCAGTTCTTC	CASSGRQGKDEQFF
.	.	TRBV6-6	TRBJ2-1	TGTGCCAGCACGAGGAAAAGCTCCTACAATGAGCAGTTCTTC	CASTRKSSYNEQFF
.	large	TRBV19	TRBJ1-1	TGTGCCAAGCACGGACGGCCGAACACTGAAGCTTTCTTT	CAKHGRPNTEAFF
.	medium-sized	TRBV19	TRBJ1-1	TGTGCCAGTAGTATAGCCGGAGGGGGCACTGAAGCTTTCTTT	CASSIAGGGTEAFF
TRBD2	.	TRBV11-2	TRBJ2-7	TGTGCCAGCAGCGACCAGGGGACTAGCGGTATCTCCTACGAGCAGTACTTC	CASSDQGTSGISYEQYF
.	.	TRBV25-1	TRBJ1-3	TGTGCCAGCAGTGCCCCGAAGAGTTCTGGAAACACCATATATTTT	CASSAPKSSGNTIYF
.	few	TRBV19	TRBJ1-5	TGTGCCAGTAGTAAGGCCGGGGGGAATCAGCCCCAGCATTTT	CASSKAGGNQPQHF
.	.	TRBV10-2	TRBJ2-7	TGCGCCAGCACCTCAGACAGTGACCCCATCTACGAGCAGTACTTC	CASTSDSDPIYEQYF
.	few	TRBV4-3	TRBJ1-1	TGCGCCAGCAGCCAAGAGTTCGAGACTGAAGCTTTCTTT	CASSQEFETEAFF
TRBD2	.	TRBV11-2	TRBJ2-1	TGTGCCAGCAGCTTAGCACTAGCGGGTAACAATGAGCAGTTCTTC	CASSLALAGNNEQFF
TRBD2	.	TRBV7-9	TRBJ2-7	TGTGCCAGCAGCTTACAGCGGGAGAGCTACGAGCAGTACTTC	CASSLQRESYEQYF
TRBD1	.	TRBV6-5	TRBJ1-2	TGTGCCACCTCGGACAGGGGGCACTATGGCTACACCTTC	CATSDRGHYGYTF
.	.	TRBV5-1	TRBJ1-6	TGCGCCAGCCGGGACACCGGCGGGTCACCCCTCCACTTT	CASRDTGGSPLHF
.	.	TRBV6-5	TRBJ2-2	TGTGCCAGCAGTTCCCCGGGACTTACGAACACCGGGGAGCTGTTTTTT	CASSSPGLTNTGELFF
TRBD2	.	TRBV2	TRBJ2-5	TGTGCCAGCACTTTACCGGGACTAGCGGGAGAGACCCAGTACTTC	CASTLPGLAGETQYF
.	.	TRBV6-5	TRBJ2-7	TGTGCCAGCAGGTCCGGGTCCTCGATCTACGAGCAGTACTTC	CASRSGSSIYEQYF
.	.	TRBV18	TRBJ1-4	TGTGCCAGCTCACCAGTCGCGGGGACAACTAATGAAAAACTGTTTTTT	CASSPVAGTTNEKLFF
TRBD1	.	TRBV7-9	TRBJ1-5	TGTGCCAGCAGCTCAGGGGGTACGGGCAATCAGCCCCAGCATTTT	CASSSGGTGNQPQHF
.	.	TRBV25-1	TRBJ2-2	TGTGCCAGCAGTGAAGACGGGGAGCTGTTTTTT	CASSEDGELFF
.	.	TRBV5-1	TRBJ2-1	TGCGCCAGCAGCGCGACCGGACAGTACAATGAGCAGTTCTTC	CASSATGQYNEQFF
TRBD2	once	TRBV2	TRBJ2-1	TGTGCCAGCAGTGTGCGGGGGGAGGGTGAGCAGTTCTTC	CASSVRGEGEQFF
TRBD1	.	TRBV6-5	TRBJ1-3	TGTGCCAGCAGCCGACAGGGAGTCTCTGGAAACACCATATATTTT	CASSRQGVSGNTIYF
TRBD2	.	TRBV2	TRBJ2-3	TGTGCCACAGCTCAGGCGGCTAGCGGGGGAGTAACGCAGTATTTT	CATAQAASGGVTQYF
.	few	TRBV10-2	TRBJ2-7	TGCGCCAGCACTCTAGGCCTGGGGGCCTACGAGCAGTACTTC	CASTLGLGAYEQYF
.	.	TRBV21-1	TRBJ2-7	TGTGCCAGCAGAGAAATGAAGAAGAGGACAGTTGTCTACTACGAGCAGTACTTC	CASREMKKRTVVYYEQYF
TRBD1	.	TRBV2	TRBJ2-7	TGTGCCAGCAGTGTGAATATTGGGACAGGGGGTAGTGAGCAGTACTTC	CASSVNIGTGGSEQYF